The sequence of this T cell receptor (beta chain) was determined in a study of T cell repertoires in cytomegalovirus infection. Overall study context: In public TCR beta signatures, there were indications of both CMV infection and matching HLA type.

Germline CDR1 is DFQATT and CDR2 is SNEGSKA (reference sequence). This CDR3 has 12 residues. Trimming removed 3 bases at V and 7 bases at J, with 9 bases between. This clonotype turned up a few times. The antigen is not known. TCRdb independently ran MiXCR on the reads; one entry per CDR3 protein. The repertoire holds hundreds of thousands of distinct CDR3 sequences, with 30% to 35% as singletons. The study's findings and limits: Accumulated public TCR beta family frequency recognized individuals carrying CMV together with the relevant HLA.

The chain has TRBV20-1 and TRBJ2-2; D unresolved. This clonotype was sampled from a human donor in good health (CMV status not recorded). Some clones in this sample may be carry-over from other donors' samples. The material was cultured CD8+ T cells from PBMCs, obtained from culture after CMV antigen stimulation. This CDR3 is CSASPRYGELFF. The CDR3 DNA sequence: TGCAGTGCTAGTCCCCGCTACGGGGAGCTGTTTTTT.